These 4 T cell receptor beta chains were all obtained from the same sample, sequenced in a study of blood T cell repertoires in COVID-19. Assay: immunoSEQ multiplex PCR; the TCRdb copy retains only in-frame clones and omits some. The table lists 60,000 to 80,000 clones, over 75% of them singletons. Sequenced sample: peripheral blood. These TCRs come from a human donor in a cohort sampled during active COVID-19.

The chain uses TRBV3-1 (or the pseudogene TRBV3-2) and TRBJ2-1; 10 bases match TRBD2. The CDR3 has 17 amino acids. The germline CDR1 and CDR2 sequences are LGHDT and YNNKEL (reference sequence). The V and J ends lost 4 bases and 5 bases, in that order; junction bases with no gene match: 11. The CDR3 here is CASSRGAGGILHNEQFF. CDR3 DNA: TGTGCCAGCAGCCGAGGAGCGGGGGGGATCCTACACAATGAGCAGTTCTTC.

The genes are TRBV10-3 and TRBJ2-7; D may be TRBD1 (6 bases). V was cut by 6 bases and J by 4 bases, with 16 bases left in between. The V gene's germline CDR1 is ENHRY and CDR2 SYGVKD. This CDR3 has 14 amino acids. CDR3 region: CAISLGRGRYEQYF. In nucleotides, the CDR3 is TGTGCCATCAGCCTCGGCAGGGGACGATACGAGCAGTACTTC.

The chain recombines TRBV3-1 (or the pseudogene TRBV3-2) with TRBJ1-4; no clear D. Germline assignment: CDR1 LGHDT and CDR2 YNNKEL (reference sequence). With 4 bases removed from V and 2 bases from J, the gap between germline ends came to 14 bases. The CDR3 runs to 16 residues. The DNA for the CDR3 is TGTGCCAGCAGCCGACGGCTGGCGGCTACTAATGAAAAACTGTTTTTT. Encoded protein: CASSRRLAATNEKLFF.

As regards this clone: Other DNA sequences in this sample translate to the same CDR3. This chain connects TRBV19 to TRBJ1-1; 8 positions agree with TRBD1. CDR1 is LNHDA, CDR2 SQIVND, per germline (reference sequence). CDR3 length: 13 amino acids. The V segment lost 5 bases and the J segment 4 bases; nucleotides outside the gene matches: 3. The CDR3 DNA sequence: TGTGCCAGTAGTGCCACAGGGGGCACTGAAGCTTTCTTT. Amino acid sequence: CASSATGGTEAFF. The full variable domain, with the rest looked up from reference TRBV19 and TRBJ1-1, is DGGITQSPKYLFRKEGQNVTLSCEQNLNHDAMYWYRQDPGQGLRLIYYSQIVNDFQKGDIAEGYSVSREKKESFPLTVTSAQKNPTAFYLCASSATGGTEAFFGQGTRLTVV.